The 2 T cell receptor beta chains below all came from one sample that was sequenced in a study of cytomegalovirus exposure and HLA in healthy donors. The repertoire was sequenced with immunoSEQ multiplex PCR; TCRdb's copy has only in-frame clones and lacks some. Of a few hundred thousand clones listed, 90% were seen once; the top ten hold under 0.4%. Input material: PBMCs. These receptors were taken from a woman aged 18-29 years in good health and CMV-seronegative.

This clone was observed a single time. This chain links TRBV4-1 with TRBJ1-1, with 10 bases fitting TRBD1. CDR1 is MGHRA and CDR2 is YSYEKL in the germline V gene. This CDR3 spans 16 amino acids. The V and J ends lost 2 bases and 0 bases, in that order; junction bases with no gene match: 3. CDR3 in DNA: TGCGCCAGCAGCCAATGGACAGGGGGAATGAACACTGAAGCTTTCTTT. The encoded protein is CASSQWTGGMNTEAFF.

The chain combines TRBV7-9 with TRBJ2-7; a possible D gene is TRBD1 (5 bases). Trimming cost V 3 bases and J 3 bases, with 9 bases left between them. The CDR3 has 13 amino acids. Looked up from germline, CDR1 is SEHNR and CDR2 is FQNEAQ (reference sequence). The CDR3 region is CASSLGQRYEQYV. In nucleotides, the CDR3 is TGTGCCAGCAGCTTGGGGCAGCGCTACGAGCAGTACGTC.